This T cell receptor beta chain was recovered during a study of blood T cell repertoires in COVID-19. Trimming pared 3 bases from V and 4 bases from J, leaving 5 bases between. Per the germline V gene, CDR1 is SGHTS and CDR2 is YDEGEE. There are 12 residues in the CDR3. In the original workflow: The authors estimated nucleated cell counts from reference gene primer amplification. Profiling relied on immunoSEQ multiplex PCR, and the TCRdb table lists in-frame clones only, not all of them. V and J calls and clone size follow that table, whereas D and trimming were derived from the DNA. The table includes roughly 300,000 clones, roughly 88% detected once.

This TCR was sampled from a woman aged 45-65 years with acute or convalescent COVID-19. This chain connects TRBV5-8 to TRBJ2-1, with D possibly matching TRBD1 (5 bases). The sample was peripheral blood. The CDR3 DNA sequence: TGTGCCAGCAGCTACAGGTACAATGAGCAGTTCTTC. Its translation is CASSYRYNEQFF.